What follows is one TCR beta chain and its context. Antigen specificity is unknown. This CDR3 has 14 residues. CDR1 and CDR2 from the germline V gene are SNHLY and FYNNEI. The V and J ends lost 7 bases and 0 bases respectively, with 13 bases between them. Time point: blood 4 weeks post-SBRT, at nephrectomy. Treatment meaning: 15 Gy SBRT to primary tumor, nephrectomy 4 weeks later. Nephrectomy followed 15 Gy stereotactic body radiation by 4 weeks. Serial blood draws occurred at baseline and 2 and 4 weeks post-SBRT. This specimen comes from a study of radiation and T cells in renal cell carcinoma. The protocol was immunoSEQ multiplex PCR, while the TCRdb copy is restricted to in-frame clones and leaves out a portion. The sample carries fewer than 200,000 clones, roughly nine tenths recorded once. Study-wide points: From baseline, blood top tumor clonotypes peaked at 2 weeks post-radiation. Without pretreatment biopsies, baseline tumor clonotype presence was undetermined.

The source was blood, collected from a patient whose treatment included radiotherapy and nephrectomy. The chain links TRBV2 to TRBJ2-7; D not resolved. The TCR originated in a woman aged 50 to 65 with renal cell carcinoma. The CDR3 sequence: CASTPEVSSYEQYF. In DNA form, the CDR3 reads TGTGCCAGCACCCCAGAGGTTAGCTCCTACGAGCAGTACTTC.